This T cell receptor beta chain was found in a study of vaccination and CD4 T cells after COVID-19. As to treatment: roughly 11-day PBMC culture with coronavirus spike peptide pools or control peptides (ViraFEST assay). Remarks on this clonotype: Antigen unknown.

Sequence data for DNA of cultured CD4+ T cells were generated by the Oncomine TCR Beta short-read assay. Via MiXCR, TCRdb re-called the PCR reads, giving one row per CDR3 protein. The data show roughly 9,600 distinct CDR3 sequences, approximately 30% seen once. The specimen comprised CD4+ T cells from blood, cultured in vitro, sampled after SARS-CoV-2 vaccination. The clonotype comes from a human donor who had recovered from COVID-19.

As DNA, the CDR3 is TGTGCCAGCAGCTGGGACAGCTCCAATCAGCCCCAGCATTTT. It translates to CASSWDSSNQPQHF. This chain links TRBV6-1 with TRBJ1-5; TRBD1 agrees at 7 bases. This CDR3 is built from 14 residues. The trim removed 6 bases at V and 3 bases at J, leaving 5 bases unmatched. Germline V gives CDR1 MNHNS, CDR2 SASEGT.